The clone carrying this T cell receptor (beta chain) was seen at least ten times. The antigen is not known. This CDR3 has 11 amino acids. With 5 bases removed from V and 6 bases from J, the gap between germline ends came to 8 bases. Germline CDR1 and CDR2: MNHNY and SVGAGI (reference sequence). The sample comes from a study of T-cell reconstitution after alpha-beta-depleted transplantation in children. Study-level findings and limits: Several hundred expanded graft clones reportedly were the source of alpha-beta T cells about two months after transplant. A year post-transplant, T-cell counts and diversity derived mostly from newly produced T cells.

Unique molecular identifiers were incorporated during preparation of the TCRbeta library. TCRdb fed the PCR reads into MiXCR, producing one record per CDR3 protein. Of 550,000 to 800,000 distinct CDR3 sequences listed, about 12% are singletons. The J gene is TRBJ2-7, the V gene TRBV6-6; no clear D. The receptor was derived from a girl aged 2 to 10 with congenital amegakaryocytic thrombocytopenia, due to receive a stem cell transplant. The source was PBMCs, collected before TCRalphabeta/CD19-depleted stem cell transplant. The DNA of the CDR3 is TGTGCCAGCAGTGCGACTGGCGAGCAGTACTTC. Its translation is CASSATGEQYF.